Detailed here is one T cell receptor beta chain. The antigen remains undetermined. This sample was taken from a study of brain T cells in children with intractable seizures. Findings and caveats of the study: Absence of clones before surgery may stem from lower sequencing depth.

Libraries were prepared by immunoSEQ multiplex PCR; TCRdb keeps only in-frame clonotypes and omits some of them. The table includes 110,000 or so clones, roughly 94% detected once. This CDR3 is 14 amino acids long. Germline values: CDR1 LGHDT, CDR2 YNNKEL (reference sequence). Trimming cost V 1 base and J 1 base, with 7 bases left between them. This sequence originates from a boy in the first two years of life with hemimegalencephaly and intractable seizures. This material consisted of peripheral blood, taken at surgery. V is TRBV3-1 (or the pseudogene TRBV3-2) and J is TRBJ1-2, with TRBD1 as a possible D gene (5 bases). Written as DNA, the CDR3 is TGTGCCAGCAGCCAAGGGGACCTTAACTATGGCTACACCTTC. Translated: CASSQGDLNYGYTF.